The 27 T cell receptor beta chains below all came from one sample that was sequenced in a study of T cell responses to AZD1222 COVID-19 vaccine. Repertoires were generated with immunoSEQ multiplex PCR, while TCRdb's copy carries only in-frame clones and drops some. The sample includes 100,000 to 150,000 clones, about 89% of them seen just once. The sample consisted of peripheral blood, taken on day 0 of AZD1222 vaccination. Receptors were obtained from an adult in good health.

The chain employs TRBV5-1 and TRBJ2-5, with a weak D call TRBD2 (6 bases). The CDR3 is made up of 14 amino acids. Germline CDR1 and CDR2: SGHRS and YFSETQ. V lost 4 bases and J lost 1, with 11 bases in between. In DNA, the CDR3 is TGCGCCAGCAGCCCCGGAGGGCTCCAAGAGACCCAGTACTTC. It encodes CASSPGGLQETQYF.

The chain is built from TRBV5-4 and TRBJ1-2; the D is unclear. The germline CDR1 and CDR2 sequences are SGHNT and YYREEE (reference sequence). With 0 bases removed from V and 0 bases from J, the gap between germline ends came to 0 bases. The CDR3 runs to 12 residues. In DNA form, the CDR3 reads TGTGCCAGCAGCTTGGCTAACTATGGCTACACCTTC. Residues: CASSLANYGYTF.

For the CDR3, the DNA is TGCGCCAGCAGCCAAGGAGCGGAGGACACCGGGGAGCTGTTTTTT. This codes for CASSQGAEDTGELFF. This chain uses TRBV4-3 with TRBJ2-2, with a weak D call TRBD2 (5 bases). The V gene's germline CDR1 is LGHNA and CDR2 YSLEER. The V end lost 1 base, the J end lost 3 bases, and 9 bases lay between the germline ends. The CDR3 is 15 residues long.

V usage is TRBV5-5 and J usage is TRBJ2-7; 7 bases align to TRBD1. There are 13 residues in the CDR3. From germline, CDR1 is SGHKS and CDR2 YYEKEE (reference sequence). V was clipped by 9 bases and J by 5 bases; unmatched bases: 11. CDR3 sequence reads: CATARQGGHEQYF. The CDR3 nucleotides are TGTGCCACTGCACGACAGGGCGGCCACGAGCAGTACTTC.

This chain connects TRBV24-1 to TRBJ2-1; the match to TRBD1 covers 9 bases. The CDR3 is 13 amino acids. J gave up 10 bases and V 3 bases, and 3 bases lay outside the gene matches. CDR1 KGHDR and CDR2 SFDVKD come from the germline V gene. The CDR3 region has the DNA TGTGCCACCAGTGATACAGGGGGCCCAGAGCAGTTCTTC. Amino acids: CATSDTGGPEQFF.

This chain joins TRBV29-1 and TRBJ2-7, with D possibly TRBD2 on 6 matching bases. V dropped 6 bases and J dropped 3 bases, with 15 bases sitting between them. Per the germline V gene, CDR1 is SQVTM and CDR2 is ANQGSEA. There are 13 residues in the CDR3. The CDR3 reads CSVSSTRSYEQYF. The CDR3 DNA follows: TGCAGCGTCTCCTCGACTAGGAGCTACGAGCAGTACTTC.

The V and J genes are TRBV30 and TRBJ1-4; a possible D gene is TRBD1 (5 bases). Germline lookup yields CDR1 GTSNPN and CDR2 SVGIG (reference sequence). The CDR3 has 15 amino acids. V shed 6 bases and J shed 2 bases, with 16 bases lying between them. This CDR3 is CACPDSRDTNEKLFF. DNA of the CDR3: TGTGCCTGCCCCGACAGCCGGGATACTAATGAAAAACTGTTTTTT.

J is TRBJ1-4 and V is TRBV9; 7 positions match TRBD1. In germline, CDR1 is SGDLS, CDR2 YYNGEE. Germline trimming cut 4 bases from V and 4 bases from J; bases unmatched to any gene: 7. CDR3 length: 15 residues. This CDR3 is CASSPDRANNEKLFF. CDR3 DNA: TGTGCCAGCAGCCCAGACAGGGCTAATAATGAAAAACTGTTTTTT.

The V call is TRBV30, the J call TRBJ1-1, with D hard to call. V was cut by 0 bases and J by 1 base, with 9 bases left in between. Germline V lookup: CDR1 GTSNPN, CDR2 SVGIG (reference sequence). This CDR3 contains 14 residues. Here the CDR3 reads CAWSVGRQNTEAFF. CDR3 nucleotide sequence: TGTGCCTGGAGTGTAGGCCGTCAGAACACTGAAGCTTTCTTT.

The V and J genes are TRBV6-5 and TRBJ2-7; 9 bases agree with TRBD2. Trimming at V came to 4 bases and at J to 2 bases, leaving 6 bases not matched to a gene. Germline CDR1 is MNHEY and CDR2 is SVGAGI. The CDR3 totals 15 residues. The CDR3 loop reads CASSSHSGSPYEQYF. The CDR3 DNA reads as TGTGCCAGCAGTTCCCATAGCGGGAGCCCCTACGAGCAGTACTTC.

V is TRBV10-1 and J is TRBJ2-2; unclear D gene. This CDR3 has 13 residues. CDR1 is WNHNN, CDR2 SYGVQD, per germline (reference sequence). Trimming removed 4 bases from V and 6 bases from J, with 9 bases in between. CDR3 region: CASSAGVPGELFF. CDR3 bases: TGCGCCAGCAGTGCTGGGGTTCCCGGGGAGCTGTTTTTT.

The chain recombines TRBV4-3 with TRBJ2-1; TRBD1 matches 7 bases. V was pared by 4 bases and J by 5 bases, with 5 bases of the junction left unmatched. The CDR3 runs 14 residues. Germline V gives CDR1 LGHNA, CDR2 YSLEER. The CDR3 DNA is TGCGCCAGCAGCCCCCGCACAGGGGACAATGAGCAGTTCTTC. It yields the protein CASSPRTGDNEQFF.

This clone was seen a single time. V usage is TRBV28 and J usage is TRBJ2-3; D unresolved. In germline, CDR1 is MDHEN, CDR2 SYDVKM. The CDR3 covers 11 residues. V gave up 7 bases and J gave up 6 bases, with 8 bases separating them. The CDR3 coding sequence is TGTGCCAGCACCAGGATGGATACGCAGTATTTT. It yields the protein CASTRMDTQYF.

This chain joins TRBV4-1 and TRBJ2-1; weak D call: TRBD2 (7 bases). Germline V CDR1 and CDR2: MGHRA, YSYEKL. This CDR3 is 16 amino acids long. V lost 6 bases and J lost 4, with 19 bases in between. For the CDR3, the DNA is TGCGCCAGCAGTCTAGGGGGAGGGAATGGGTACAATGAGCAGTTCTTC. Translating it yields CASSLGGGNGYNEQFF.

The V gene is TRBV19, the J gene TRBJ2-3; no firm D call. The germline gives CDR1 LNHDA, CDR2 SQIVND (reference sequence). Trimming removed 6 bases from V and 2 bases from J, with 3 bases in between. The CDR3 totals 11 residues. CDR3 residues: CASRITDTQYF. DNA of the CDR3: TGTGCCAGTAGGATCACAGATACGCAGTATTTT.

The V call is TRBV5-4, the J call TRBJ2-1; 7 bases align to TRBD2. CDR1 SGHNT and CDR2 YYREEE come from the germline V gene (reference sequence). The junction had 9 bases not matched to a gene; V was cut back by 3 bases and J by 3 bases. CDR3 length: 16 amino acids. CDR3 in DNA: TGTGCCAGCAGCTCGCAGGGAGGGAGCAGCTACAATGAGCAGTTCTTC. Translating it yields CASSSQGGSSYNEQFF.

This chain joins TRBV5-5 and TRBJ2-2; TRBD2 matches at 11 bases. The CDR3 is 15 amino acids. V lost 3 bases, J lost 6 bases, and 4 bases stayed unmatched. Germline V gene lookup returns CDR1 SGHKS and CDR2 YYEKEE (reference sequence). DNA for the CDR3: TGTGCCAGCAGCTACCCGGGACTAGCGGCCGGGGAGCTGTTTTTT. This translates into CASSYPGLAAGELFF.

This chain joins TRBV2 and TRBJ2-1; D ambiguous. The ends were cut back, 6 bases at V and 9 bases at J, with 12 bases in the middle. CDR1 and CDR2 (germline): SNHLY, FYNNEI. The CDR3 contains 12 residues. CDR3 residues: CASRLGPAEQFF. In DNA, the CDR3 is TGTGCCAGCAGGCTGGGTCCCGCTGAGCAGTTCTTC. The whole variable domain, remainder taken from reference TRBV2 and TRBJ2-1, is EPEVTQTPSHQVTQMGQEVILRCVPISNHLYFYWYRQILGQKVEFLVSFYNNEISEKSEIFDDQFSVERPDGSNFTLKIRSTKLEDSAMYFCASRLGPAEQFFGPGTRLTVL.

The chain uses TRBV6-5 and TRBJ1-4; 9 nucleotides agree with TRBD1. CDR1 is MNHEY and CDR2 is SVGAGI in the germline V gene. There are 14 residues in the CDR3. V trimming: 8 bases; J trimming: 5 bases; junction bases outside the gene matches: 6. As DNA, the CDR3 is TGTGCCAGCGGAACGACAGGGGGGAATGAAAAACTGTTTTTT. This codes for CASGTTGGNEKLFF.

This chain joins TRBV6-5 and TRBJ2-3; D uncertain. Looked up from germline, CDR1 is MNHEY and CDR2 is SVGAGI. Deletions cut 2 bases from V and 2 bases from J, with 8 bases between. This CDR3 contains 14 residues. The CDR3 nucleotides read TGTGCCAGCAGTTACAGGGCGGACACAGATACGCAGTATTTT. Its translation is CASSYRADTDTQYF.

The chain employs TRBV9 and TRBJ1-1, with D perhaps TRBD1 (5 bases). Germline V gene data show CDR1 as SGDLS and CDR2 as YYNGEE. This CDR3 is 14 amino acids long. Trimming shortened V by 0 bases and J by 0 bases, and 6 bases separated the two germline ends. DNA for the CDR3: TGTGCCAGCAGCGTAGGACAGTTGAACACTGAAGCTTTCTTT. It yields the protein CASSVGQLNTEAFF.

The chain links TRBV28 to TRBJ1-1; D call uncertain. V was trimmed by 1 base and J by 4 bases, leaving 4 bases between them. Germline CDR1 is MDHEN and CDR2 is SYDVKM. The CDR3 spans 12 residues. The CDR3 loop reads CASSLSVTEAFF. The CDR3 DNA follows: TGTGCCAGCAGTTTATCGGTCACTGAAGCTTTCTTT.

This clone was counted a single time. The V call is TRBV2, the J call TRBJ2-7, with D unclear. Germline V gives CDR1 SNHLY, CDR2 FYNNEI. The V end was cut by 4 bases, the J end by 1 base, with 5 bases between. The CDR3 spans 12 residues. The CDR3 is CASSAGSYEQYF. The CDR3 DNA reads TGTGCCAGCAGTGCAGGTTCCTACGAGCAGTACTTC.

The CDR3 reads CASSEGVWVKNIQYF. The CDR3 DNA reads as TGTGCCAGCAGTGAGGGGGTATGGGTCAAAAACATTCAGTACTTC. The chain couples TRBV2 to TRBJ2-4; either TRBD1 or TRBD2 may supply D (5 bases each). The CDR3 totals 15 residues. CDR1 and CDR2 from the germline V gene are SNHLY and FYNNEI. V was clipped by 3 bases and J by 3 bases, with 12 bases between them.

The rearrangement joins TRBV10-3 to TRBJ1-5; TRBD1 aligns across 9 bases. The CDR3 is 14 amino acids. From germline, CDR1 is ENHRY and CDR2 SYGVKD. The V and J ends lost 6 bases and 5 bases, in that order; junction bases with no gene match: 5. This CDR3 is CAISKGQGDQPQHF. DNA for the CDR3: TGTGCCATCAGCAAGGGACAGGGAGATCAGCCCCAGCATTTT.

The gene calls are TRBV10-2 and TRBJ2-3; D gene ambiguous. The CDR3 consists of 15 residues. CDR1 is WSHSY and CDR2 is SAAADI in the germline V gene. V was pared by 5 bases and J by 2 bases, with 14 bases between. This CDR3 is CASSSGGASTDTQYF. The CDR3, as DNA: TGCGCCAGCAGTTCAGGCGGCGCCTCCACAGATACGCAGTATTTT.

The chain uses TRBV6-8 and TRBJ1-1; unclear D gene. Germline V gives CDR1 MNHGY, CDR2 SAAAGT. The CDR3 sequence is 14 residues long. Trimming stripped 2 bases from V and 1 base from J, with 8 bases between. Here the CDR3 reads CASSYPPANTEAFF. The CDR3 DNA follows: TGTGCCAGCAGTTACCCCCCAGCGAACACTGAAGCTTTCTTT.